The 21 T cell receptor beta chains below were found in one sample sequenced in a study of a mutant IDH1 vaccine in newly diagnosed glioma. Clones were read by immunoSEQ multiplex PCR, and TCRdb kept only the in-frame ones, dropping some. The profile covers about 69,000 clones, with approximately 86% appearing a single time and more than 1.5% taken by the ten largest. Their antigens are not known. Time point of the sample: week 35, safety follow-up. Doses of 300 ug of mutant IDH1 20-mer peptide were given with topical imiquimod. Material: PBMCs, obtained from a glioma patient whose treatment included an IDH1 peptide vaccine. All receptors derive from a man aged 25-45 years with glioma.

The J gene is TRBJ1-2, the V gene TRBV6-6; TRBD1 might be the D (6 bases). Germline values: CDR1 MNHNY, CDR2 SVGAGI (reference sequence). With 4 bases removed from V and 4 bases from J, the gap between germline ends came to 10 bases. This CDR3 has 13 residues. In DNA form, the CDR3 reads TGTGCCAGCAGTTCGACAGGACTCTATGGCTACACCTTC. Protein: CASSSTGLYGYTF.

The chain couples TRBV19 to TRBJ1-6; D is unclear. Germline loops: CDR1 LNHDA, CDR2 SQIVND (reference sequence). This CDR3 has 13 residues. With 0 bases removed from V and 4 bases from J, the gap between germline ends came to 1 base. Here the CDR3 DNA reads TGTGCCAGTAGTATAGAATATAATTCACCCCTCCACTTT. It encodes CASSIEYNSPLHF.

This sequence joins TRBV5-1 and TRBJ2-7; 9 nucleotides match TRBD1. This CDR3 region has 15 residues. The germline CDR1 and CDR2 sequences are SGHRS and YFSETQ. V lost 0 bases, J lost 4 bases, and 5 bases stayed unmatched. DNA for the CDR3: TGCGCCAGCAGCTTGGAAGGGACAGGGAATTACGAGCAGTACTTC. Amino acids: CASSLEGTGNYEQYF.

The chain links TRBV7-3 to TRBJ2-3, with D unclear. The CDR3 has 18 amino acids. The germline V gene encodes CDR1 SGHTA and CDR2 FQGTGA. The germline V and J ends were trimmed by 5 bases and 2 bases, with 23 bases remaining between them. CDR3 loop: CASSPNGGSLIDTDTQYF. The CDR3 DNA follows: TGTGCCAGCAGCCCGAACGGTGGCAGTTTGATAGACACAGATACGCAGTATTTT.

V and J are TRBV9 and TRBJ1-5; D possibly corresponds to TRBD1 (6 bases). The CDR3 runs to 14 residues. Germline values: CDR1 SGDLS, CDR2 YYNGEE. V was pared by 4 bases and J by 9 bases, with 17 bases between. The CDR3 protein is CASSTGQPWGPQHF. The CDR3 DNA is TGTGCCAGCAGCACCGGACAGCCTTGGGGGCCCCAGCATTTT.

The V gene is TRBV13, the J gene TRBJ1-1; no reliable D call. CDR1 and CDR2 from the germline V gene are PRHDT and FYEKMQ (reference sequence). The V end was cut by 5 bases, the J end by 2 bases, with 12 bases between. The CDR3 has 14 amino acids. The CDR3 sequence is CASSITTINTEAFF. The CDR3 DNA follows: TGTGCCAGCAGCATAACGACCATTAACACTGAAGCTTTCTTT.

This chain links TRBV19 with TRBJ2-7, with D possibly TRBD2 on 5 matching bases. V shed 4 bases and J shed 5 bases, with 15 bases lying between them. CDR1 is LNHDA, CDR2 SQIVND, per germline (reference sequence). CDR3 length equals 14 residues. DNA of the CDR3: TGTGCCAGTAGTAACTCTCTAGCCCGTCACGAGCAGTACTTC. This codes for CASSNSLARHEQYF.

This clone was counted only a few times. The gene calls are TRBV30 and TRBJ1-2, with unresolved D. CDR3 length: 13 amino acids. CDR1 and CDR2 (germline): GTSNPN, SVGIG (reference sequence). V was trimmed by 1 base and J by 4 bases, leaving 10 bases between them. The CDR3 loop is CAWSDSQIYGYTF. CDR3 DNA: TGTGCCTGGAGTGACTCCCAGATCTATGGCTACACCTTC. Full variable domain (outside the CDR3, taken from reference TRBV30 and TRBJ1-2): SQTIHQWPATLVQPVGSPLSLECTVEGTSNPNLYWYRQAAGRGLQLLFYSVGIGQISSEVPQNLSASRPQDRQFILSSKKLLLSDSGFYLCAWSDSQIYGYTFGSGTRLTVV.

V and J are TRBV29-1 and TRBJ1-3; no definite D call. The CDR3 runs 15 residues. Germline V lookup: CDR1 SQVTM, CDR2 ANQGSEA. Between the trimmed V and J ends, which lost 5 bases and 0 bases, there was a span of 14 bases. CDR3 protein: CSVSAGGSSGNTIYF. The CDR3 DNA is TGCAGCGTTAGCGCAGGCGGGAGCTCTGGAAACACCATATATTTT.

Remarks on this clone: A junction end diverges from the germline sequence, so it may reflect a read error. The genes are TRBV2 and TRBJ2-5, with D possibly being TRBD2 (6 bases). The CDR3 has 15 residues. Germline values: CDR1 SNHLY, CDR2 FYNNEI. For the CDR3, the DNA is TGTGCCAGCAACCCGAGGAAGGGAGGCCAAGGGACCCAGTACTTC. Translated, it gives CASNPRKGGQGTQYF.

The CDR3 loop is CSVEGAAQSYTF. The CDR3, as DNA: TGCAGCGTTGAGGGGGCTGCCCAAAGCTACACCTTC. The rearrangement joins TRBV29-1 to TRBJ1-2, with D possibly TRBD1 on 6 matching bases. Germline loops: CDR1 SQVTM, CDR2 ANQGSEA. Trimming cost V 3 bases and J 9 bases, with 14 bases left between them. CDR3 length equals 12 residues. The complete variable domain, with remaining parts taken from reference TRBV29-1 and TRBJ1-2, reads SAVISQKPSRDICQRGTSLTIQCQVDSQVTMMFWYRQQPGQSLTLIATANQGSEATYESGFVIDKFPISRPNLTFSTLTVSNMSPEDSSIYLCSVEGAAQSYTFGSGTRLTVV.

The J gene is TRBJ1-5, the V gene TRBV2; 9 bases agree with TRBD1. The length of the CDR3 is 13 residues. CDR1 and CDR2 (germline): SNHLY, FYNNEI. The V segment lost 6 bases and the J segment 6 bases; nucleotides outside the gene matches: 3. CDR3 in DNA: TGTGCCAGCAGACAGGGGGCCGGTCAGCCCCAGCATTTT. It codes for CASRQGAGQPQHF.

The J gene is TRBJ2-7, the V gene TRBV2; D may be TRBD1 or TRBD2 (5 bases each). CDR1 and CDR2 from the germline V gene are SNHLY and FYNNEI. There are 10 residues in the CDR3. Trimming cost V 8 bases and J 6 bases, with 8 bases left between them. The CDR3: CASEGLEQYF. The CDR3 DNA reads TGTGCCAGCGAGGGGCTCGAGCAGTACTTC.

The chain uses TRBV2 and TRBJ2-5; unclear D gene. Trimming stripped 1 base from V and 6 bases from J, with 0 bases between. Germline values: CDR1 SNHLY, CDR2 FYNNEI. The CDR3 sequence is 10 residues long. The CDR3, as DNA: TGTGCCAGCAGTGAAGAGACCCAGTACTTC. Protein product: CASSEETQYF.

About this clone: One junction end disagrees with the germline gene, perhaps due to a read error. The chain joins TRBV10-1 to TRBJ1-1, with D uncertain. The CDR3 covers 13 residues. Germline V gene sequence: CDR1 WNHNN, CDR2 SYGVQD (reference sequence). In DNA, the CDR3 is TGCGCCAGCAGTGAGTCGATACACACCGAAGCTTTCTTT. This codes for CASSESIHTEAFF.

DNA for the CDR3: TGTGCCAGCAGCGTAGTTAGCGGGACTAGCTCCTACAATGAGCAGTTCTTC. As protein: CASSVVSGTSSYNEQFF. This chain connects TRBV9 to TRBJ2-1, with 8 bases fitting TRBD2. The trim removed 0 bases at V and 0 bases at J, leaving 5 bases unmatched. In germline, CDR1 is SGDLS, CDR2 YYNGEE. This CDR3 comprises 17 residues. The full variable domain, completed using reference TRBV9 and TRBJ2-1, is DSGVTQTPKHLITATGQRVTLRCSPRSGDLSVYWYQQSLDQGLQFLIQYYNGEERAKGNILERFSAQQFPDLHSELNLSSLELGDSALYFCASSVVSGTSSYNEQFFGPGTRLTVL.

The V gene is TRBV11-1, the J gene TRBJ2-5; D gene ambiguous. The germline CDR1 and CDR2 sequences are SGHAT and FQDESV (reference sequence). The CDR3 is 13 residues long. The V end lost 5 bases, the J end lost 5 bases, and 12 bases lay between the germline ends. DNA for the CDR3: TGTGCCAGCAGCCGGTCCGTGGTGGAGACCCAGTACTTC. It specifies CASSRSVVETQYF. Full variable domain (remainder filled in from reference TRBV11-1 and TRBJ2-5): EAEVAQSPRYKITEKSQAVAFWCDPISGHATLYWYRQILGQGPELLVQFQDESVVDDSQLPKDRFSAERLKGVDSTLKIQPAELGDSAMYLCASSRSVVETQYFGPGTRLLVL.

This chain joins TRBV15 and TRBJ2-7, with a possible D match to TRBD2 (5 bases). Trimming took 0 bases from V and 0 from J, leaving 12 bases between them. CDR1 and CDR2 (germline): LNHNV, YYDKDF (reference sequence). This CDR3 comprises 16 residues. The CDR3 sequence is CATSRDSAGTSYEQYF. The CDR3 bases are TGTGCCACCAGCAGAGATTCGGCGGGTACCTCCTACGAGCAGTACTTC. Full variable domain (missing parts from reference TRBV15 and TRBJ2-7): DAMVIQNPRYQVTQFGKPVTLSCSQTLNHNVMYWYQQKSSQAPKLLFHYYDKDFNNEADTPDNFQSRRPNTSFCFLDIRSPGLGDTAMYLCATSRDSAGTSYEQYFGPGTRLTVT.

The chain uses TRBV28 and TRBJ2-1, with D perhaps matching TRBD1 (6 bases). V was cut by 7 bases and J by 0 bases, with 10 bases left in between. Germline V gene sequence: CDR1 MDHEN, CDR2 SYDVKM. The CDR3 totals 14 residues. The CDR3 coding sequence is TGTGCCAGCATTAAAGGGGGCTCCTACAATGAGCAGTTCTTC. The encoded protein is CASIKGGSYNEQFF.

The rearrangement joins TRBV19 to TRBJ1-3, with a possible D match to TRBD1 (6 bases). Germline V gene lookup returns CDR1 LNHDA and CDR2 SQIVND (reference sequence). The CDR3 contains 13 residues. Trimming pared 7 bases from V and 4 bases from J, leaving 11 bases between. CDR3 DNA sequence: TGTGCCAGTATCCCAGGGGCAGGAAACACCATATATTTT. This sequence encodes CASIPGAGNTIYF.

The chain joins TRBV11-2 to TRBJ2-7; TRBD2 matches at 11 bases. This CDR3 contains 16 residues. From germline, CDR1 is SGHAT and CDR2 FQNNGV. The junction had 5 bases not matched to a gene; V was cut back by 1 base and J by 3 bases. CDR3 bases: TGTGCCAGCAGCTTAGGGGGACTAGCGGAAAACTACGAGCAGTACTTC. Its translation: CASSLGGLAENYEQYF.